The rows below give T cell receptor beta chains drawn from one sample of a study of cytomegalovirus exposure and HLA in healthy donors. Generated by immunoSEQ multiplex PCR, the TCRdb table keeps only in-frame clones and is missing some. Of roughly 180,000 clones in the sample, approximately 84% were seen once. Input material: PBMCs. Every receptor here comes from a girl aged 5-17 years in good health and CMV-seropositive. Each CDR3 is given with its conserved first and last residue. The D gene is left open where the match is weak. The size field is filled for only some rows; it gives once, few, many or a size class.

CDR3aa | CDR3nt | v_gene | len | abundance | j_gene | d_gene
CASSYLTGANTGELFF | TGCGCCAGCAGCTACCTGACAGGAGCGAACACCGGGGAGCTGTTTTTT | TRBV5-1 | 16 | once | TRBJ2-2 | .
CASSLGGGNTDTQYF | TGCGCCAGCAGCTTGGGCGGGGGGAACACAGATACGCAGTATTTT | TRBV5-1 | 15 | few | TRBJ2-3 | TRBD2
CASSGSGGATDTQYF | TGTGCCAGCAGCGGAAGCGGGGGGGCTACAGATACGCAGTATTTT | TRBV9 | 15 | few | TRBJ2-3 | TRBD2
CASRRRTGQVPEQYF | TGTGCCAGCCGCCGGCGGACAGGCCAGGTACCCGAGCAGTACTTC | TRBV2 | 15 | . | TRBJ2-7 | TRBD1
CASSLSGYTEAFF | TGCGCCAGCAGCTTGTCCGGGTACACTGAAGCTTTCTTT | TRBV5-1 | 13 | . | TRBJ1-1 | .
CASSLATAGPSQYF | TGCGCCAGCAGCTTGGCCACGGCAGGGCCCTCTCAGTACTTC | TRBV5-1 | 14 | . | TRBJ2-5 | .
CASSLRGLNTEAFF | TGCGCCAGCAGCTTGAGAGGGCTAAACACTGAAGCTTTCTTT | TRBV5-1 | 14 | . | TRBJ1-1 | .
CASSMDRVEDTQYF | TGTGCCAGCAGCATGGACAGGGTGGAAGATACGCAGTATTTT | TRBV11-3 | 14 | once | TRBJ2-3 | TRBD1
CATQLEPGDYNEQFF | TGTGCCACTCAACTCGAGCCCGGGGACTACAATGAGCAGTTCTTC | TRBV5-4 | 15 | once | TRBJ2-1 | .
CASSHNPTGWGGYTF | TGCGCCAGCAGCCACAACCCGACAGGGTGGGGGGGCTACACCTTC | TRBV5-1 | 15 | . | TRBJ1-2 | TRBD1
CASNKQGRKDQPQHF | TGTGCCAGCAACAAGCAGGGGCGTAAGGATCAGCCCCAGCATTTT | TRBV6-1 | 15 | . | TRBJ1-5 | .
CASSLGLNNYGYTF | TGTGCCAGCTCGCTGGGACTGAATAACTATGGCTACACCTTC | TRBV18 | 14 | . | TRBJ1-2 | .
CASGLGQGSEGYTF | TGTGCTAGTGGTTTGGGCCAGGGGTCTGAGGGCTACACCTTC | TRBV12-5 | 14 | . | TRBJ1-2 | .
CASSLGQGTGELFF | TGTGCCAGCAGCTTGGGACAGGGAACCGGGGAGCTGTTTTTT | TRBV5-4 | 14 | . | TRBJ2-2 | TRBD1
CASRQQGQNNSPLHF | TGTGCCAGCAGGCAACAGGGGCAAAATAATTCACCCCTCCACTTT | TRBV6-6 | 15 | . | TRBJ1-6 | TRBD1
CASGKDRDNSPLHF | TGTGCCAGCGGTAAGGACAGGGATAATTCACCCCTCCACTTT | TRBV9 | 14 | . | TRBJ1-6 | TRBD1
CASSRSPGGGIADTQYF | TGTGCCAGCAGTCGGTCCCCTGGCGGGGGGATTGCAGATACGCAGTATTTT | TRBV6-4 | 17 | . | TRBJ2-3 | TRBD2
CASSKGADREQYF | TGTGCCAGCAGCAAGGGGGCGGATCGCGAGCAGTACTTC | TRBV13 | 13 | . | TRBJ2-7 | TRBD1
CASLGQGSLNEQFF | TGTGCCAGTCTCGGACAGGGAAGTTTAAATGAGCAGTTCTTC | TRBV5-6 | 14 | . | TRBJ2-1 | TRBD1
CASGFGLAGGTGELFF | TGTGCCAGCGGATTCGGGCTAGCGGGGGGCACCGGGGAGCTGTTTTTT | TRBV9 | 16 | . | TRBJ2-2 | TRBD2
CASSSLGGAQKLFF | TGTGCCAGCAGCTCCCTCGGGGGAGCGCAAAAACTGTTTTTT | TRBV6-1 | 14 | . | TRBJ1-4 | .
CAISEGASLYEQYF | TGTGCCATCAGTGAGGGAGCTAGCCTCTACGAGCAGTACTTC | TRBV10-3 | 14 | . | TRBJ2-7 | .
CASSEAEGGYGYTF | TGTGCCAGCAGTGAAGCTGAGGGAGGCTATGGCTACACCTTC | TRBV6-1 | 14 | . | TRBJ1-2 | .
CASSFRPGFDEQYF | TGTGCCAGCAGTTTTCGCCCAGGGTTCGACGAGCAGTACTTC | TRBV28 | 14 | . | TRBJ2-7 | .
CASSADRTGANVLTF | TGTGCCAGCAGTGCAGACAGGACTGGGGCCAACGTCCTGACTTTC | TRBV6-4 | 15 | . | TRBJ2-6 | .
CASSLVGGRYGYTF | TGTGCCAGCAGCTTAGTGGGGGGGCGCTATGGCTACACCTTC | TRBV11-2 | 14 | . | TRBJ1-2 | .
CASSFYRLNTEAFF | TGTGCCAGCAGCTTTTACAGGTTGAACACTGAAGCTTTCTTT | TRBV5-4 | 14 | . | TRBJ1-1 | .
CASIEGDYGYTF | TGTGCCAGTATCGAGGGCGACTATGGCTACACCTTC | TRBV19 | 12 | . | TRBJ1-2 | .
CASGLTAGNTEAFF | TGTGCTAGTGGTTTGACCGCAGGGAACACTGAAGCTTTCTTT | TRBV12-5 | 14 | . | TRBJ1-1 | .
CASSPWTGLHTGELFF | TGTGCCAGCAGCCCGTGGACAGGGTTACACACCGGGGAGCTGTTTTTT | TRBV5-8 | 16 | once | TRBJ2-2 | TRBD1
CASSLGTGAGNEQFF | TGTGCCAGCAGCCTCGGGACAGGGGCAGGGAATGAGCAGTTCTTC | TRBV5-6 | 15 | . | TRBJ2-1 | TRBD1
CASSRRGTENTEAFF | TGCGCCAGCTCCCGCCGAGGGACAGAGAACACTGAAGCTTTCTTT | TRBV5-1 | 15 | . | TRBJ1-1 | TRBD1
CASSEAVAGYYGYTF | TGTGCCAGCAGTGAAGCTGTCGCGGGTTACTATGGCTACACCTTC | TRBV6-1 | 15 | . | TRBJ1-2 | .
CASRRQGAGKKAFF | TGTGCCAGCAGACGACAGGGGGCGGGAAAGAAAGCTTTCTTT | TRBV28 | 14 | . | TRBJ1-1 | TRBD1
CSVDKGQRNTEAFF | TGCAGCGTTGATAAGGGACAGCGTAACACTGAAGCTTTCTTT | TRBV29-1 | 14 | . | TRBJ1-1 | TRBD1
CASSQDVASGGPGNIQYF | TGTGCCAGCAGCCAAGATGTGGCTAGCGGGGGGCCCGGAAACATTCAGTACTTC | TRBV4-2 | 18 | few | TRBJ2-4 | TRBD2